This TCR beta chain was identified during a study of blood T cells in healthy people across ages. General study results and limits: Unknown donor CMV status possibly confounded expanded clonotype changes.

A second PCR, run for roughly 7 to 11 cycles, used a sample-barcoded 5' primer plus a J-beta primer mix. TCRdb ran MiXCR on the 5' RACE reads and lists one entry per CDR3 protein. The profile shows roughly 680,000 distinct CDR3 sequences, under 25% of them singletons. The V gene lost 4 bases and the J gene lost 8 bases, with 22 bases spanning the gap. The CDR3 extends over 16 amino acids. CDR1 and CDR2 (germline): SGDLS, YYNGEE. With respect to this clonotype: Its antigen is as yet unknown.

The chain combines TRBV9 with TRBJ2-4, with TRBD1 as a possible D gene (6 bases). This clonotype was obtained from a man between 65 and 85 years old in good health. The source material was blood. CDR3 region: CASSLEAGAGLHIQYF. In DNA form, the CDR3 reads TGTGCCAGCAGCCTGGAAGCAGGGGCGGGTTTACACATTCAGTACTTC.